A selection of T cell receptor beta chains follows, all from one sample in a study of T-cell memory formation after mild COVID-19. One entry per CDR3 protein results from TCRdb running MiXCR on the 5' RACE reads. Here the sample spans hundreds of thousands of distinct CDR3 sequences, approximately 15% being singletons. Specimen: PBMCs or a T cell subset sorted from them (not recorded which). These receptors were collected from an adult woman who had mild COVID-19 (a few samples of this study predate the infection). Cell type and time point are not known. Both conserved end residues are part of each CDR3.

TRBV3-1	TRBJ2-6	CASSQEVGSGANVLTF
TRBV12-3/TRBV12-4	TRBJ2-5	CASSQDSQETQYF
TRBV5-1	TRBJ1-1	CASSLAGGSPEAFF
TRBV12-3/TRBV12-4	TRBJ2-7	CASSLAGVRGSHEQYF
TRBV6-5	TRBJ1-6	CASSYSHRTHNSPLHF
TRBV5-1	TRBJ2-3	CASSPDTYTQYF
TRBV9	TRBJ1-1	CASSVSPGTGLNTEAFF
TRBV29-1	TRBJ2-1	CSVKETGNEQFF
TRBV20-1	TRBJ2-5	CSARDWIGQGEETQYF
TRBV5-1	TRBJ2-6	CASSFQASGANVLTF
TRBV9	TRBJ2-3	CASSVPSGGQSTDTQYF
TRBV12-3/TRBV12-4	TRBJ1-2	CASTFEGAGYGYTF
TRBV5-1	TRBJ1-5	CASSLWTDQPQHF
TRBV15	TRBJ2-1	CATSRGIAGPNEQFF
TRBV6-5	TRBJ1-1	CASIQKGGGSTEAFF
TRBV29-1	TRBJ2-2	CSVGGTGELFF
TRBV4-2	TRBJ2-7	CASSQDGTSGGDYEQYF
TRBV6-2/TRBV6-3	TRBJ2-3	CASSVAGDLTDTQYF
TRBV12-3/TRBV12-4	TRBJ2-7	CASSLGDRSYEQYF
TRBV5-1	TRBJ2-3	CASSSGAWRRVDTQYF
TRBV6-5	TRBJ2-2	CASSPPGYTGELFF
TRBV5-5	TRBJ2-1	CASSLELRLARTNEEFF
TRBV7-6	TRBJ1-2	CASSPELGAVGYTF
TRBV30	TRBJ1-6	CAWFRGPGKGSPLHF
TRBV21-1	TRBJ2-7	CASSLLLRTGGYEQYF
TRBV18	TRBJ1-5	CASSPQGNSNQPQHF
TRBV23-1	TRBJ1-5	CASSQYREAQPQHF
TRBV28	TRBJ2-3	CASSFPSDWGQGASTDTQYF
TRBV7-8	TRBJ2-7	CASSRHPGLAGEGSYEQYF
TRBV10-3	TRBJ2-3	CAIMERGQGDTQYF
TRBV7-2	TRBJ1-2	CASSLEVQDRLTYSGYTF
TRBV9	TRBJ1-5	CASGDSGQPQHF
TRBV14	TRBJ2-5	CASSPWTGVVETQYF
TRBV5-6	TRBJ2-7	CASSLAENEQYF
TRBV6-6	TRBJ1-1	CASSSMEIEAFF
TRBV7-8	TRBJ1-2	CASSGRIGGYTF
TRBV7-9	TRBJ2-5	CASSLTGASQETQYF
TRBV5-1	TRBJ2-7	CASRSRSYEQYF
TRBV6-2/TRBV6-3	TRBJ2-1	CASSYERGFHNEQFF
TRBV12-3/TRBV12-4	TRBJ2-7	CASRPRLAGRTYEQYF
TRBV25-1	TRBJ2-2	CASSREGGDSTGELFF
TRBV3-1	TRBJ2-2	CASSQGAGSGELFF
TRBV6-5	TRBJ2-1	CASSYLAPSASGSNEQFF
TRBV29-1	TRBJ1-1	CSGGTGSLNTEAFF
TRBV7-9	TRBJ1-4	CASSPRDRAEKLFF
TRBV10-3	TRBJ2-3	CAITVDSQADTQYF
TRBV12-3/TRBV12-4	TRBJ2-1	CASTALNNEQFF
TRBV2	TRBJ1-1	CASSSMVQNTEAFF
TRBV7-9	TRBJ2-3	CASSLSSGATDTQYF
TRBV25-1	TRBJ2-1	CASSYVKGNEQFF
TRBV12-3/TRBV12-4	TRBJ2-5	CASSPGTGRAWETQYF
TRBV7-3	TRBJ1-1	CASSSRGTATEAFF
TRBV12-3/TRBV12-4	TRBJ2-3	CASSLEVLESTDTQYF